The 31 T cell receptor beta chains given below trace back to one sample, sequenced in a study of cytomegalovirus exposure and HLA in healthy donors. PCR employed 60 Vbeta and 13 Jbeta primers. Data came from immunoSEQ multiplex PCR; TCRdb stores just in-frame clones and leaves some out. The sample records about 87,000 clones, about 68% being singletons. Sequencing was carried out using PBMCs. All receptors derive from a man aged 30-40 years in good health and CMV-seropositive.

This clone was recorded once. The chain has TRBV13 and TRBJ2-3; D is possibly TRBD2 (6 bases). This CDR3 has 14 amino acids. Germline V gives CDR1 PRHDT, CDR2 FYEKMQ (reference sequence). Trimming left V 2 bases short and J 6 bases short, with 12 bases between. The CDR3 loop reads CASSLRGGGDTQYF. CDR3 nucleotide sequence: TGTGCCAGCAGCTTAAGGGGCGGAGGGGATACGCAGTATTTT.

The chain employs TRBV9 and TRBJ2-1; 7 bases match TRBD2. J gave up 2 bases and V 4 bases, and 9 bases lay outside the gene matches. The length of the CDR3 is 16 residues. Germline V gene lookup returns CDR1 SGDLS and CDR2 YYNGEE. The CDR3 loop reads CASSPSRLAAYNEQFF. CDR3 nucleotide sequence: TGTGCCAGCAGCCCTAGCCGCCTAGCGGCCTACAATGAGCAGTTCTTC.

This chain connects TRBV5-6 to TRBJ2-7; 10 nucleotides align to TRBD1. J gave up 2 bases and V 4 bases, and 6 bases lay outside the gene matches. Germline values: CDR1 SGHDT, CDR2 YYEEEE. CDR3 length: 15 amino acids. CDR3 sequence reads: CASSSRDRGTYEQYF. CDR3 nucleotide sequence: TGTGCCAGCAGCAGCCGGGACAGGGGTACCTACGAGCAGTACTTC.

This chain links TRBV5-6 with TRBJ1-4, with TRBD1 identical over 8 bases. Germline V CDR1 and CDR2: SGHDT, YYEEEE. Trimming cost V 3 bases and J 0 bases; bases outside gene matches: 7. The CDR3 is 17 amino acids. CDR3 in DNA: TGTGCCAGCAGCTCCCCGGGACAGGTTGCAACTAATGAAAAACTGTTTTTT. As protein: CASSSPGQVATNEKLFF.

The rearrangement links TRBV5-1 to TRBJ1-3; the D gene is possibly TRBD1 (5 bases). The CDR3 spans 17 residues. V was clipped by 0 bases and J by 4 bases, with 17 bases between them. Germline V gene lookup returns CDR1 SGHRS and CDR2 YFSETQ. CDR3 region: CASSLAQSTGLGNTIYF. In DNA, the CDR3 is TGCGCCAGCAGCTTGGCGCAATCAACAGGCCTGGGAAACACCATATATTTT.

J is TRBJ1-1 and V is TRBV6-6; TRBD1 agrees at 7 bases. The ends lost 4 bases at V and 4 bases at J; junction bases unmatched: 9. Germline V lookup: CDR1 MNHNY, CDR2 SVGAGI (reference sequence). The CDR3 is made up of 15 amino acids. In DNA form, the CDR3 reads TGTGCCAGCAGTTGGGGGAGACAGGGCCGCACTGAAGCTTTCTTT. Encoded protein: CASSWGRQGRTEAFF.

The V and J genes are TRBV5-1 and TRBJ1-2; D may be TRBD1 (6 bases). Germline CDR1 is SGHRS and CDR2 is YFSETQ. Trimming cost V 2 bases and J 7 bases, with 15 bases left between them. CDR3 size: 14 residues. CDR3 in amino acids: CASSFLGGEAGYTF. CDR3 nucleotide sequence: TGCGCCAGCAGCTTTCTTGGGGGCGAAGCTGGCTACACCTTC.

The CDR3 coding sequence is TGTGCCAGCAGCGGGCGGGACCCCCTCTCCTACAATGAGCAGTTCTTC. Translation gives CASSGRDPLSYNEQFF. The chain is built from TRBV9 and TRBJ2-1, with a weak D call TRBD2 (6 bases). The germline gives CDR1 SGDLS, CDR2 YYNGEE. The CDR3 has 16 amino acids. V was cut by 3 bases and J by 0 bases, with 13 bases left in between.

The chain carries TRBV9 and TRBJ1-3; 10 bases agree with TRBD1. V dropped 4 bases and J dropped 0; count of bases not matched to a gene: 7. The germline gives CDR1 SGDLS, CDR2 YYNGEE. The CDR3 length is 17 residues. CDR3 sequence reads: CASSSPGQGTSGNTIYF. The CDR3 nucleotides read TGTGCCAGCAGCTCCCCGGGACAGGGGACCTCTGGAAACACCATATATTTT.

The genes are TRBV2 and TRBJ2-7; 9 bases fit TRBD1. The ends lost 5 bases at V and 6 bases at J; junction bases unmatched: 5. Germline lookup yields CDR1 SNHLY and CDR2 FYNNEI. There are 13 residues in the CDR3. The CDR3 is CASSLRDRVEQYF. The CDR3, as DNA: TGTGCCAGCAGTCTCCGGGACAGGGTCGAGCAGTACTTC. Supplemented by reference TRBV2 and TRBJ2-7, the full variable domain reads EPEVTQTPSHQVTQMGQEVILRCVPISNHLYFYWYRQILGQKVEFLVSFYNNEISEKSEIFDDQFSVERPDGSNFTLKIRSTKLEDSAMYFCASSLRDRVEQYFGPGTRLTVT.

The chain has TRBV5-6 and TRBJ1-6; D remains unclear. V shed 3 bases and J shed 9 bases, with 16 bases lying between them. CDR3 length equals 15 residues. The germline V gene encodes CDR1 SGHDT and CDR2 YYEEEE. The CDR3 DNA reads TGTGCCAGCAGCTCTGGACGGACTTTCGGTTCACCCCTCCACTTT. It translates to CASSSGRTFGSPLHF.

In this sample, this clone turned up a few times. The same CDR3 can be traced to other DNA sequences in this sample. This rearrangement joins TRBV5-6 to TRBJ1-1; 7 positions match TRBD1. CDR3 length: 13 residues. Germline V gene data show CDR1 as SGHDT and CDR2 as YYEEEE. V dropped 4 bases and J dropped 3; count of bases not matched to a gene: 3. The CDR3 protein is CASSPDRDTEAFF. The CDR3 DNA is TGTGCCAGCAGCCCCGACAGGGACACTGAAGCTTTCTTT.

The V call is TRBV15, the J call TRBJ2-1; 8 positions agree with TRBD2. The CDR3 consists of 16 residues. V was pared by 2 bases and J by 4 bases, with 7 bases of the junction left unmatched. Germline CDR1 is LNHNV and CDR2 is YYDKDF (reference sequence). Written as DNA, the CDR3 is TGTGCCACCAGCAGACGTACTAGCGGTGAATACAATGAGCAGTTCTTC. Its protein is CATSRRTSGEYNEQFF.

This clone turned up a few times. V and J are TRBV13 and TRBJ2-7; D unresolved. V was clipped by 5 bases and J by 0 bases, with 8 bases between them. CDR1 PRHDT and CDR2 FYEKMQ come from the germline V gene (reference sequence). CDR3 length: 13 residues. The CDR3 reads CASSGPSSYEQYF. The CDR3, as DNA: TGTGCCAGCAGCGGGCCGAGCTCCTACGAGCAGTACTTC. Complete variable domain (other parts from reference TRBV13 and TRBJ2-7): AAGVIQSPRHLIKEKRETATLKCYPIPRHDTVYWYQQGPGQDPQFLISFYEKMQSDKGSIPDRFSAQQFSDYHSELNMSSLELGDSALYFCASSGPSSYEQYFGPGTRLTVT.

This clone came up a few times. The J gene is TRBJ2-7, the V gene TRBV4-3; 8 bases are shared with TRBD2. With 1 base clipped from V and 5 bases from J, the junction kept 4 bases outside the gene matches. CDR3 length equals 14 residues. Germline assignment: CDR1 LGHNA and CDR2 YSLEER. The CDR3: CASSQAGGPHEQYF. The CDR3 DNA sequence: TGCGCCAGCAGCCAAGCGGGAGGGCCCCACGAGCAGTACTTC.

The CDR3 region is CASGTGRSEAFF. The DNA of the CDR3 is TGTGCCAGCGGCACAGGGCGGAGTGAAGCTTTCTTT. V is TRBV6-6 and J is TRBJ1-1; the D gene is possibly TRBD1 (6 bases). Trimming stripped 8 bases from V and 7 bases from J, with 14 bases between. This CDR3 has 12 residues. Germline V gene data show CDR1 as MNHNY and CDR2 as SVGAGI (reference sequence).

J is TRBJ1-1 and V is TRBV5-6; the match to TRBD1 covers 7 bases. The CDR3 has 16 residues. CDR1 is SGHDT, CDR2 YYEEEE, per germline. J lost 0 bases, V lost 3 bases, and 8 bases had no gene match. The CDR3 DNA reads as TGTGCCAGCAGCTATGAACCGGGACAGATGAACACTGAAGCTTTCTTT. Translation: CASSYEPGQMNTEAFF.

This chain uses TRBV14 with TRBJ2-1, with TRBD2 matching 9 bases. Unmatched junction bases numbered 7, after V lost 4 bases and J lost 3 bases. The CDR3 totals 16 residues. Germline CDR1 reads SGHDN; CDR2 reads FVKESK. The CDR3 reads CASSPDLTSGYNEQFF. The CDR3, as DNA: TGTGCCAGCAGCCCCGACCTGACTAGCGGCTACAATGAGCAGTTCTTC.

The chain carries TRBV5-6 and TRBJ2-7; D possibly corresponds to TRBD1 (6 bases). This CDR3 comprises 14 residues. Germline V CDR1 and CDR2: SGHDT, YYEEEE. Trimming cost V 4 bases and J 2 bases, with 13 bases left between them. The DNA of the CDR3 is TGTGCCAGCAGCGGGGGCAACGGGGCCTACGAGCAGTACTTC. It encodes CASSGGNGAYEQYF.

The gene calls are TRBV30 and TRBJ2-7; 8 bases map to TRBD1. CDR3 length equals 13 residues. V was clipped by 5 bases and J by 5 bases; unmatched bases: 8. CDR1 is GTSNPN and CDR2 is SVGIG in the germline V gene (reference sequence). The CDR3 sequence: CAWGTDRGHEQYF. The CDR3 coding sequence is TGTGCCTGGGGAACAGACAGGGGCCACGAGCAGTACTTC.

A few counts support this clone. The chain has TRBV4-1 and TRBJ2-3; 7 bases are shared with TRBD2. Trimming removed 5 bases from V and 5 bases from J; junction bases left unmatched: 13. The germline CDR1 and CDR2 sequences are MGHRA and YSYEKL. CDR3 size: 16 residues. This chain's CDR3 is CASSFVERGPQDTQYF. The DNA of the CDR3 is TGCGCCAGCAGCTTCGTAGAGCGGGGCCCCCAAGATACGCAGTATTTT.

V is TRBV10-3 and J is TRBJ2-3, with 12 bases identical to TRBD2. The CDR3 runs 16 residues. After removal of 3 bases from V and 1 base from J, the junction contained 2 bases not matched to a gene. Germline V gives CDR1 ENHRY, CDR2 SYGVKD. CDR3 sequence reads: CAISELAGGGTDTQYF. DNA of the CDR3: TGTGCCATCAGTGAACTAGCGGGAGGAGGCACAGATACGCAGTATTTT.

The chain employs TRBV6-1 and TRBJ2-7; 7 bases are a match to TRBD1. After removal of 4 bases from V and 2 bases from J, the junction contained 8 bases not matched to a gene. The length of the CDR3 is 15 residues. Germline V gene data show CDR1 as MNHNS and CDR2 as SASEGT. CDR3 nucleotides: TGTGCCAGCAGTGTCCTACCTGGGACAGCCTACGAGCAGTACTTC. Encoded protein: CASSVLPGTAYEQYF.

The chain has TRBV6-5 and TRBJ1-1; 7 nucleotides line up with TRBD1. V lost 6 bases and J lost 5; bases outside the gene matches: 12. The CDR3 extends over 15 amino acids. Germline V CDR1 and CDR2: MNHEY, SVGAGI. This chain's CDR3 is CASSLSNRGYTEAFF. For the CDR3, the DNA is TGTGCCAGCAGCCTATCTAACAGGGGTTATACTGAAGCTTTCTTT.

The chain uses TRBV9 and TRBJ2-5; TRBD1 agrees at 7 bases. Germline V gene sequence: CDR1 SGDLS, CDR2 YYNGEE. The CDR3 is made up of 14 amino acids. Trimming at V came to 1 base and at J to 2 bases, leaving 2 bases not matched to a gene. The CDR3, as DNA: TGTGCCAGCAGCGTAAGGGACAGTCAAGAGACCCAGTACTTC. Its translation: CASSVRDSQETQYF. The full variable domain, its missing parts supplied by reference TRBV9 and TRBJ2-5, is DSGVTQTPKHLITATGQRVTLRCSPRSGDLSVYWYQQSLDQGLQFLIQYYNGEERAKGNILERFSAQQFPDLHSELNLSSLELGDSALYFCASSVRDSQETQYFGPGTRLLVL.

This clone occurred once. The chain couples TRBV6-5 to TRBJ1-1; D perhaps matches TRBD1 (5 bases). This CDR3 has 13 residues. V dropped 4 bases and J dropped 8 bases, with 14 bases sitting between them. The germline gives CDR1 MNHEY, CDR2 SVGAGI. CDR3 region: CASSSQGPREAFF. In DNA form, the CDR3 reads TGTGCCAGCAGTTCCCAGGGTCCGAGAGAAGCTTTCTTT.

This clone was seen a few times. V is TRBV25-1 and J is TRBJ2-1, with 7 bases matching TRBD2. V trimming: 6 bases; J trimming: 1 base; junction bases outside the gene matches: 12. The CDR3 consists of 17 residues. Germline CDR1 MGHDK, CDR2 SYGVNS. CDR3 DNA sequence: TGTGCCAGCAGCCATACCCGACTAGCCGATTCCTACAATGAGCAGTTCTTC. This encodes CASSHTRLADSYNEQFF.

This clone was seen only once. This rearrangement joins TRBV7-3 to TRBJ2-1; 12 bases align to TRBD2. This CDR3 is built from 13 residues. The germline V gene has CDR1 SGHTA and CDR2 FQGTGA. J gave up 7 bases and V 5 bases, and 0 bases lay outside the gene matches. The CDR3 sequence: CASSGLAGNEQFF. The CDR3 DNA sequence: TGTGCCAGCAGCGGACTAGCGGGGAATGAGCAGTTCTTC.

This sequence joins TRBV6-5 and TRBJ2-1; TRBD2 is a possible D gene (6 bases). The germline V gene has CDR1 MNHEY and CDR2 SVGAGI. V lost 6 bases and J lost 6, with 18 bases in between. The CDR3 is 15 residues long. This CDR3 is CASSLLAPLGNEQFF. CDR3 coding DNA: TGTGCCAGCAGCCTACTAGCCCCATTGGGCAATGAGCAGTTCTTC.

The chain employs TRBV5-1 and TRBJ1-4; D gene uncertain. Trimming left V 0 bases short and J 4 bases short, with 10 bases between. Germline values: CDR1 SGHRS, CDR2 YFSETQ. This CDR3 is built from 15 residues. CDR3 coding DNA: TGCGCCAGCAGCTTGGGGGCTTCTCTTAATGAAAAACTGTTTTTT. Translated, it gives CASSLGASLNEKLFF.

This clone turned up a few times. The chain carries TRBV11-3 and TRBJ1-1; D is perhaps TRBD1 (6 bases). This CDR3 contains 14 residues. V lost 8 bases and J lost 5, with 18 bases in between. Looked up from germline, CDR1 is SGHNT and CDR2 is YENEEA. The CDR3 reads CASPSPGARTEAFF. The DNA for the CDR3 is TGTGCCAGCCCTTCTCCAGGGGCAAGAACTGAAGCTTTCTTT.